This entry lists 22 T cell receptor beta chains sequenced from one sample in a study of vaccination and CD4 T cells after COVID-19. No antigen is known for these receptors. Treatment of the sample: approximately 10-day PBMC culture with coronavirus spike peptide pools or control peptides (ViraFEST assay). Oncomine TCR Beta short-read sequencing was applied to DNA from cultured CD4+ T cells. One entry per CDR3 protein results from TCRdb running MiXCR on the PCR reads. The sample holds some 12,000 distinct CDR3 sequences, around 20% seen once. Sequenced here: CD4+ T cells from blood, cultured in vitro, sampled before SARS-CoV-2 vaccination. These receptors came from a human donor who received a COVID-19 vaccine.

The genes are TRBV12-3 or TRBV12-4 and TRBJ1-6, with TRBD1 matching 9 bases. The V segment lost 6 bases and the J segment 6 bases; nucleotides outside the gene matches: 3. The CDR3 is 14 residues long. The CDR3 protein is CASRLGQGNSPLHF. CDR3 sequence (DNA): TGTGCCAGCAGATTGGGACAGGGTAATTCACCCCTCCACTTT.

The J gene is TRBJ1-5, the V gene TRBV2; no definite D call. Trimming pared 5 bases from V and 1 base from J, leaving 3 bases between. CDR1 is SNHLY, CDR2 FYNNEI, per germline. CDR3 size: 12 residues. In nucleotides, the CDR3 is TGTGCCAGCAGTCCGAGCAATCAGCCCCAGCATTTT. This sequence encodes CASSPSNQPQHF.

This clonotype was seen more than once but under ten times. The chain is built from TRBV5-1 and TRBJ2-5; possible D gene TRBD2, 7 bases. CDR1 and CDR2 (germline): SGHRS, YFSETQ. This CDR3 is 14 amino acids long. V shed 2 bases and J shed 5 bases, with 13 bases lying between them. CDR3 DNA sequence: TGCGCCAGCAGCTTCGGGGGGCTCCGGGAGACCCAGTACTTC. Translated: CASSFGGLRETQYF.

Worth noting for this clonotype: Because the CDR3 is missing its conserved closing phenylalanine or tryptophan, this is likely a read error. The rearrangement joins TRBV12-3 or TRBV12-4 to TRBJ1-6, with 7 bases that match TRBD1. V was clipped by 1 base and J by 10 bases; unmatched bases: 13. The CDR3 sequence is 17 residues long. The CDR3 coding sequence is TGTGCCAGCAGTTTAGGCAGAGGGGGGACAGCGAGATCACCCCTCCACTTA. It is translated as CASSLGRGGTARSPLHL.

V and J are TRBV29-1 and TRBJ2-4; the D gene is possibly TRBD2 (5 bases). The V end was cut by 4 bases, the J end by 5 bases, with 15 bases between. The CDR3 length is 14 residues. Germline CDR1 and CDR2: SQVTM and ANQGSEA. CDR3 protein: CSVAPTRAENIQYF. The CDR3 region has the DNA TGCAGCGTTGCCCCCACTAGGGCGGAAAACATTCAGTACTTC.

This clonotype was seen only a few times. The chain couples TRBV19 to TRBJ1-2; perhaps TRBD1 as D (6 bases). Looked up from germline, CDR1 is LNHDA and CDR2 is SQIVND (reference sequence). Deletions cut 10 bases from V and 4 bases from J, with 16 bases between. This CDR3 is built from 13 residues. The CDR3 DNA reads TGTGCCAATCTGTCTAAGGGGGTCTATGGCTACACCTTC. Its protein is CANLSKGVYGYTF.

The V call is TRBV6-5, the J call TRBJ1-3; weak D call: TRBD1 (6 bases). CDR3 length: 14 amino acids. V was pared by 2 bases and J by 11 bases, with 16 bases between. Germline V gives CDR1 MNHEY, CDR2 SVGAGI. CDR3 protein: CASSYGQGSLAIYF. The DNA of the CDR3 is TGTGCCAGCAGTTACGGTCAGGGGTCCCTGGCCATATATTTT.

By share of the sample, this clonotype is medium-sized (0.01 to 0.1%). V is TRBV7-3 and J is TRBJ1-2; D gene ambiguous. Germline assignment: CDR1 SGHTA and CDR2 FQGTGA. Trimming took off 4 bases at V and 8 bases at J, with 8 bases between the two ends. The CDR3 covers 11 residues. The CDR3 coding sequence is TGTGCCAGCAGCTCCGGAATGGGCTACACCTTC. Residues: CASSSGMGYTF.

This clonotype was observed a few times. The chain joins TRBV6-1 to TRBJ2-4; 11 bases are a match to TRBD2. V gave up 4 bases and J gave up 1 base; unmatched junction bases: 6. Germline V gene data show CDR1 as MNHNS and CDR2 as SASEGT. This CDR3 spans 17 amino acids. This CDR3 reads CASSVPGLAVAKNIQYF. DNA for the CDR3: TGTGCCAGCAGTGTCCCGGGACTAGCGGTTGCCAAAAACATTCAGTACTTC.

This clonotype turned up a few times. The V gene is TRBV11-2, the J gene TRBJ1-2; D uncertain. Deletions cut 1 base from V and 2 bases from J, with 8 bases between. Germline assignment: CDR1 SGHAT and CDR2 FQNNGV. CDR3 length: 14 residues. Written as DNA, the CDR3 is TGTGCCAGCAGCTTAGGAAGGCAGAACTATGGCTACACCTTC. Its protein is CASSLGRQNYGYTF.

The genes are TRBV6-1 and TRBJ1-6; tentative D call: TRBD1 (5 bases). Germline-derived CDR1 and CDR2 are MNHNS and SASEGT. V was pared by 5 bases and J by 7 bases, with 24 bases between. CDR3 length: 18 residues. The CDR3 region is CASSRHAPSGTANSPLHF. CDR3 bases: TGTGCCAGCAGTCGACACGCGCCGTCCGGGACCGCGAATTCACCCCTCCACTTT.

J is TRBJ2-1 and V is TRBV11-3; a weak D match, TRBD2 (5 bases). CDR1 and CDR2 (germline): SGHNT, YENEEA. The CDR3 loop spans 16 amino acids. V lost 4 bases to trimming and J lost 7 bases, with 20 bases between them. In nucleotides, the CDR3 is TGTGCCAGCAGCTCGGCACTAGGCCTAACGGAAAATGAGCAGTTCTTC. This translates into CASSSALGLTENEQFF.

This clonotype was found a few times. This chain connects TRBV14 to TRBJ1-6; tentative D call: TRBD1 (5 bases). From germline, CDR1 is SGHDN and CDR2 FVKESK. The V end was cut by 2 bases, the J end by 6 bases, with 11 bases between. This CDR3 contains 15 residues. Here the CDR3 DNA reads TGTGCCAGCAGCCAATTTCAGGGTTCTAATTCACCCCTCCACTTT. Translation: CASSQFQGSNSPLHF.

This clonotype was found a few times. The rearrangement links TRBV5-1 to TRBJ2-3; 8 bases are shared with TRBD2. The CDR3 totals 18 residues. From germline, CDR1 is SGHRS and CDR2 YFSETQ. After removal of 0 bases from V and 0 bases from J, the junction contained 9 bases not matched to a gene. CDR3 sequence reads: CASSLGAGGVQSTDTQYF. The CDR3, as DNA: TGCGCCAGCAGCTTGGGGGCGGGGGGCGTCCAAAGCACAGATACGCAGTATTTT.

The sample holds a few counts of this clonotype. The chain couples TRBV2 to TRBJ2-1; 11 positions match TRBD2. The V and J ends lost 6 bases and 4 bases, in that order; junction bases with no gene match: 5. CDR3 length: 15 amino acids. Germline V gene sequence: CDR1 SNHLY, CDR2 FYNNEI. The CDR3 here is CASSITSGGYNEQFF. For the CDR3, the DNA is TGTGCCAGCAGCATAACTAGCGGGGGATACAATGAGCAGTTCTTC.

In this sample, this clonotype is medium-sized (0.01 to 0.1%). An end of the junction differs from the germline gene, which may be a read error. The chain carries TRBV20-1 and TRBJ1-5; maybe TRBD1 (6 bases). CDR3 length: 15 residues. From germline, CDR1 is DFQATT and CDR2 SNEGSKA (reference sequence). In DNA, the CDR3 is TGCAGCGCTATCGGACAGATGAATAGCAATCAGCCCCAGCATTTT. Its protein is CSAIGQMNSNQPQHF.

In its sample, this clonotype ranks as medium-sized. CDR3 in amino acids: CASSRSWGETQYF. Written as DNA, the CDR3 is TGTGCCAGCAGCCGGTCCTGGGGAGAGACCCAGTACTTC. The chain recombines TRBV7-3 with TRBJ2-5; D is unresolved. The V gene's germline CDR1 is SGHTA and CDR2 FQGTGA. The CDR3 runs to 13 residues. Trimming stripped 5 bases from V and 4 bases from J, with 11 bases between.

The chain uses TRBV12-3 or TRBV12-4 and TRBJ1-2, with D maybe TRBD1 (6 bases). This CDR3 has 14 amino acids. V was pared by 5 bases and J by 4 bases, with 14 bases between. CDR3 DNA: TGTGCCAGCAGTCGATCACAGGGAGGCTATGGCTACACCTTC. Its translation is CASSRSQGGYGYTF.

The chain is built from TRBV20-1 and TRBJ2-5, with D possibly matching TRBD2 (6 bases). CDR1 DFQATT and CDR2 SNEGSKA come from the germline V gene (reference sequence). V lost 3 bases and J lost 5, with 16 bases in between. The CDR3 contains 14 residues. The CDR3 bases are TGCAGTGCTAGTCCACTAGCTGACGGGGAGACCCAGTACTTC. Its protein product is CSASPLADGETQYF.

CDR3 amino acids: CASSRPEKVGELFF. The CDR3 DNA follows: TGTGCCAGCAGCCGGCCGGAGAAGGTCGGGGAGCTGTTTTTT. The rearrangement uses TRBV6-8 and TRBJ2-2; D unresolved. The germline V gene encodes CDR1 MNHGY and CDR2 SAAAGT. V was cut by 6 bases and J by 7 bases, with 15 bases left in between. The CDR3 consists of 14 residues.

This clonotype is medium-sized by share. The junction departs from germline at one end; a sequencing error may be responsible. The chain links TRBV15 to TRBJ1-2; D is possibly TRBD1 (5 bases). The CDR3 consists of 13 residues. Germline CDR1 and CDR2: LNHNV and YYDKDF (reference sequence). CDR3 nucleotide sequence: TGTGCCACCAGCGGAGACAGTAACTATGGCTACACCTTC. This translates into CATSGDSNYGYTF.

This sequence joins TRBV7-2 and TRBJ1-1; a weak D match, TRBD1 (5 bases). With 5 bases removed from V and 4 bases from J, the gap between germline ends came to 17 bases. The CDR3 is made up of 15 amino acids. Germline values: CDR1 SGHTA, CDR2 FQGNSA. The CDR3 reads CASSPLLGGGTEAFF. The CDR3 DNA reads as TGTGCCAGCAGCCCCCTACTCGGGGGAGGCACTGAAGCTTTCTTT. Looking up the rest from reference TRBV7-2 and TRBJ1-1 gives the full variable domain: GAGVSQSPSNKVTEKGKDVELRCDPISGHTALYWYRQSLGQGLEFLIYFQGNSAPDKSGLPSDRFSAERTGGSVSTLTIQRTQQEDSAVYLCASSPLLGGGTEAFFGQGTRLTVV.